This is a list of T cell receptor beta chains from one sample in a study of T cell responses to AZD1222 COVID-19 vaccine. The assay was immunoSEQ multiplex PCR, and TCRdb's table has in-frame clones only and misses some. The data contain around 60,000 clones, roughly four fifths of them singletons. This sample comprised peripheral blood, obtained 28 days after the second AZD1222 dose. Receptors were obtained from an adult who received the AZD1222 COVID-19 vaccine. Both conserved end residues are part of each CDR3. The D gene is left open where the match is weak. Where a row states a size, it is once, few, many or the class of an expanded clone; other rows omit it.

size | J | D | V | DNA | CDR3
- | TRBJ1-2 | - | TRBV7-2 | TGTGCCAGCAGCTTAGGGGGTTCGGGAGCTAACTATGGCTACACCTTC | CASSLGGSGANYGYTF
- | TRBJ2-5 | TRBD2 | TRBV5-4 | TGTGCCAGCAGCTCAGTTATAGCGGGCATAGAGACCCAGTACTTC | CASSSVIAGIETQYF
- | TRBJ1-2 | TRBD1 | TRBV2 | TGTGCCAGCAGTCCCGACAGGGGCCGATTGTATGGCTACACCTTC | CASSPDRGRLYGYTF
- | TRBJ2-7 | TRBD2 | TRBV7-6 | TGTGCCAGCAGCTTGGGTAGCGGGAGCAGTTCTTCCGAGCAGTACTTC | CASSLGSGSSSSEQYF
- | TRBJ1-5 | - | TRBV30 | TGTGCCTTCTCGGGACGGGTTAATCAGCCCCAGCATTTT | CAFSGRVNQPQHF
- | TRBJ2-5 | TRBD1 | TRBV7-3 | TGTGCCAGCAGCTCTCAGGGGGCGGAGACCCAGTACTTC | CASSSQGAETQYF
- | TRBJ2-5 | TRBD1 | TRBV7-2 | TGTGCCAGCAGCTTAGGCCAGGTGGGGACAGGTTTCCAAGAGACCCAGTACTTC | CASSLGQVGTGFQETQYF
few | TRBJ1-2 | - | TRBV7-9 | TGTGCCAGCAGCTTATCCTCTGGCTACACCTTC | CASSLSSGYTF
- | TRBJ2-5 | - | TRBV10-2 | TGCGCCAGCAGTGGGCAAGAGACCCAGTACTTC | CASSGQETQYF
- | TRBJ1-4 | - | TRBV3-1/TRBV3-2 | TGTGCCAGCAGCCAAGATCAGGGTTACGAAAAACTGTTTTTT | CASSQDQGYEKLFF
- | TRBJ1-4 | TRBD1 | TRBV5-1 | TGCGCCAGCAGCTGGGGAACTGGACAGGATAATGAAAAACTGTTTTTT | CASSWGTGQDNEKLFF
once | TRBJ2-3 | - | TRBV5-6 | TGTGCCAGCAGCTACGGACAGACCACAGATACGCAGTATTTT | CASSYGQTTDTQYF
- | TRBJ2-7 | - | TRBV28 | TGTGCCAGCAGCCATTCCTACGAGCAGTACTTC | CASSHSYEQYF
- | TRBJ1-1 | - | TRBV19 | TGTGCCAGTAGTCGCCCCCCAGAGGACACTGAAGCTTTCTTT | CASSRPPEDTEAFF
- | TRBJ2-7 | - | TRBV28 | TGTGCCAGCAGTGAAGGACAGAACTACGAGCAGTACTTC | CASSEGQNYEQYF
- | TRBJ2-1 | - | TRBV5-4 | TGTGCCAGCAGCCCTGGTCCTATGTCCTACGAGCAGTTCTTC | CASSPGPMSYEQFF
- | TRBJ2-5 | - | TRBV5-8 | TGTGCCAGCACGGGCACTAGGGGAGAGACCCAGTACTTC | CASTGTRGETQYF
- | TRBJ2-3 | - | TRBV9 | TGTGCCAGCAACCTAGACGGCACAGATACGCAGTATTTT | CASNLDGTDTQYF
once | TRBJ2-3 | TRBD1 | TRBV5-1 | TGCGCCAGCAGCCCCGGGACAGGGGGCGCCGGCACAGATACGCAGTATTTT | CASSPGTGGAGTDTQYF
- | TRBJ2-3 | TRBD1 | TRBV7-9 | TGTGCCAGCAGCCCGTCGACAGGGAGCACAGATACGCAGTATTTT | CASSPSTGSTDTQYF
- | TRBJ2-5 | - | TRBV7-9 | TGTGCCAGCAGCCCGGGTCCTAACCAAGAGACCCAGTACTTC | CASSPGPNQETQYF
- | TRBJ1-3 | - | TRBV28 | TGTGCCAGCAGTTTAACAGGGAACACCATATATTTT | CASSLTGNTIYF
- | TRBJ2-1 | - | TRBV5-1 | TGCGCCAGCAGCGTACAGAGTAACTCCTACAATGAGCAGTTCTTC | CASSVQSNSYNEQFF
- | TRBJ1-1 | - | TRBV4-3 | TGCGCCAGCAGCCAAGAGGTAAGGGGTTGGACTGAAGCTTTCTTT | CASSQEVRGWTEAFF
once | TRBJ2-1 | - | TRBV15 | TGTGCCACCAGCAGAGAGATCGAACTGGCCTACAATGAGCAGTTCTTC | CATSREIELAYNEQFF
- | TRBJ1-5 | - | TRBV19 | TGTGCCAGTACCCCGTCCACAGGGCCCCAGCCCCAGCATTTT | CASTPSTGPQPQHF
once | TRBJ1-2 | - | TRBV5-6 | TGTGCCAGCAGCTTGTACAGCCAATATGGCTACACCTTC | CASSLYSQYGYTF